One sample yielded the 32 T cell receptor beta chains listed below, sequenced in a study of cytomegalovirus exposure and HLA in healthy donors. The study ran its PCR with 60 Vbeta and 13 Jbeta primers. The assay was immunoSEQ multiplex PCR, and TCRdb's table has in-frame clones only and misses some. The table lists around 150,000 clones, 80% of them singletons. Sample: PBMCs. The receptors were gathered from a man between 18 and 29 years old in good health and CMV-seropositive.

The CDR3 DNA is TGCGCCAGCAGCTTTGAGTCTGGAAACACCATATATTTT. This gives the protein CASSFESGNTIYF. The V and J genes are TRBV5-1 and TRBJ1-3; D remains unclear. The germline V and J ends were trimmed by 2 bases and 1 base, with 4 bases remaining between them. This CDR3 has 13 amino acids. Germline V gives CDR1 SGHRS, CDR2 YFSETQ. The whole variable domain, remainder taken from reference TRBV5-1 and TRBJ1-3, is KAGVTQTPRYLIKTRGQQVTLSCSPISGHRSVSWYQQTPGQGLQFLFEYFSETQRNKGNFPGRFSGRQFSNSRSEMNVSTLELGDSALYLCASSFESGNTIYFGEGSWLTVV.

The V and J genes are TRBV5-1 and TRBJ1-2, with 7 nucleotides matching TRBD1. After removal of 4 bases from V and 6 bases from J, the junction contained 9 bases not matched to a gene. The CDR3 sequence is 14 residues long. The germline CDR1 and CDR2 sequences are SGHRS and YFSETQ. CDR3 bases: TGCGCCAGCAGCCACATAGGGGGCGGGGATGGCTACACCTTC. Protein sequence: CASSHIGGGDGYTF.

This chain connects TRBV9 to TRBJ2-1, with a tentative D call TRBD2 (5 bases). Germline V gene sequence: CDR1 SGDLS, CDR2 YYNGEE. The CDR3 is 16 amino acids. Between the trimmed V and J ends, which lost 0 bases and 4 bases, there was a span of 14 bases. CDR3 sequence: CASSVVVGAEYNEQFF. Written as DNA, the CDR3 is TGTGCCAGCAGCGTAGTCGTAGGAGCGGAATACAATGAGCAGTTCTTC. Combining the CDR3 with reference TRBV9 and TRBJ2-1 gives the whole variable domain DSGVTQTPKHLITATGQRVTLRCSPRSGDLSVYWYQQSLDQGLQFLIQYYNGEERAKGNILERFSAQQFPDLHSELNLSSLELGDSALYFCASSVVVGAEYNEQFFGPGTRLTVL.

The rearrangement joins TRBV6-5 to TRBJ2-1, with 8 bases identical to TRBD2. CDR1 and CDR2 (germline): MNHEY, SVGAGI. CDR3 length equals 15 residues. J gave up 0 bases and V 2 bases, and 0 bases lay outside the gene matches. The CDR3 coding sequence is TGTGCCAGCAGTTACGCGGGGGGCTCCTACAATGAGCAGTTCTTC. Translated, it gives CASSYAGGSYNEQFF.

The chain employs TRBV5-6 and TRBJ1-1; D unresolved. The germline V gene has CDR1 SGHDT and CDR2 YYEEEE. This CDR3 has 17 residues. V dropped 0 bases and J dropped 0 bases, with 15 bases sitting between them. The CDR3: CASSLGPPLGLNTEAFF. CDR3 sequence (DNA): TGTGCCAGCAGCTTGGGGCCCCCTCTGGGCCTGAACACTGAAGCTTTCTTT.

About this clone itself: At one end, the junction sequence differs from germline, possibly due to a read error. The chain couples TRBV7-9 to TRBJ1-4; 7 bases agree with TRBD1. CDR3 length equals 15 residues. The germline V gene encodes CDR1 SEHNR and CDR2 FQNEAQ (reference sequence). The CDR3 sequence: CSSSFGDRADEKLFF. DNA for the CDR3: TGTTCCAGCAGCTTCGGAGACAGGGCCGATGAAAAACTGTTTTTT.

This clone was observed a single time. The gene calls are TRBV7-2 and TRBJ2-5, with 11 bases fitting TRBD2. This CDR3 has 16 residues. J lost 4 bases, V lost 5 bases, and 9 bases had no gene match. The germline CDR1 and CDR2 sequences are SGHTA and FQGNSA. The CDR3 sequence: CASSKIAGGPVETQYF. CDR3 nucleotides: TGTGCCAGCAGCAAGATAGCGGGGGGGCCCGTAGAGACCCAGTACTTC.

This clone has a handful of counts. The gene calls are TRBV6-6 and TRBJ2-7, with 8 bases aligning to TRBD2. The CDR3 has 14 residues. CDR1 is MNHNY, CDR2 SVGAGI, per germline (reference sequence). The V segment lost 7 bases and the J segment 1 base; nucleotides outside the gene matches: 6. CDR3 DNA sequence: TGTGCCAGCACGTCCGGGGGGGCGTCCTACGAGCAGTACTTC. Translated: CASTSGGASYEQYF.

This sequence joins TRBV5-4 and TRBJ1-5; TRBD1 aligns across 7 bases. The CDR3 extends over 13 amino acids. Trimming cost V 3 bases and J 4 bases; bases outside gene matches: 1. From germline, CDR1 is SGHNT and CDR2 YYREEE (reference sequence). The CDR3 DNA is TGTGCCAGCAGCTCGGGACAGAATCAGCCCCAGCATTTT. It translates to CASSSGQNQPQHF.

The rearrangement uses TRBV2 and TRBJ2-3; D not certain. CDR1 and CDR2 from the germline V gene are SNHLY and FYNNEI. The CDR3 has 13 amino acids. V lost 6 bases, J lost 1 base, and 8 bases lay in between. CDR3 region: CASSETGTDTQYF. The CDR3 nucleotides are TGTGCCAGCAGCGAAACGGGCACAGATACGCAGTATTTT. Combining the CDR3 with reference TRBV2 and TRBJ2-3 gives the whole variable domain EPEVTQTPSHQVTQMGQEVILRCVPISNHLYFYWYRQILGQKVEFLVSFYNNEISEKSEIFDDQFSVERPDGSNFTLKIRSTKLEDSAMYFCASSETGTDTQYFGPGTRLTVL.

The V call is TRBV6-6, the J call TRBJ2-5; the match to TRBD2 covers 9 bases. In germline, CDR1 is MNHNY, CDR2 SVGAGI (reference sequence). The CDR3 contains 16 residues. Trimming at V came to 2 bases and at J to 0 bases, leaving 4 bases not matched to a gene. The CDR3 sequence is CASSYGGGGYQETQYF. CDR3 DNA: TGTGCCAGCAGTTACGGCGGGGGGGGGTACCAAGAGACCCAGTACTTC.

The gene calls are TRBV29-1 and TRBJ2-3; TRBD2 aligns across 11 bases. Germline values: CDR1 SQVTM, CDR2 ANQGSEA. After removal of 4 bases from V and 2 bases from J, the junction contained 20 bases not matched to a gene. This CDR3 has 20 residues. The CDR3 sequence: CSVAQTNSGGAVSTTDTQYF. CDR3 coding DNA: TGCAGCGTTGCCCAAACCAATAGCGGGGGGGCGGTTAGTACCACAGATACGCAGTATTTT.

The chain carries TRBV5-1 and TRBJ2-7, with TRBD2 identical over 8 bases. Germline values: CDR1 SGHRS, CDR2 YFSETQ. The CDR3 covers 14 residues. V shed 5 bases and J 5 bases; nucleotides not matched to a gene: 9. CDR3 in amino acids: CASREEREINEQYF. CDR3 coding DNA: TGCGCCAGCAGGGAAGAGCGGGAGATAAACGAGCAGTACTTC.

This clone was seen a single time. V gene TRBV7-8 combines with J gene TRBJ2-5, with D hard to call. The CDR3 has 12 amino acids. V lost 2 bases, J lost 2 bases, and 3 bases lay in between. Germline V gene data show CDR1 as SGHVS and CDR2 as FQNEAQ. CDR3 in DNA: TGTGCCAGCAGCTTAACTCAAGAGACCCAGTACTTC. Its translation: CASSLTQETQYF.

CDR3 sequence reads: CASSTRQSRETQYF. The DNA for the CDR3 is TGTGCCAGCAGCACTCGACAGTCTAGGGAGACCCAGTACTTC. The chain links TRBV7-2 to TRBJ2-5; D might be TRBD1 (5 bases). Per germline, CDR1 SGHTA and CDR2 FQGNSA. V was cut by 5 bases and J by 5 bases, with 15 bases left in between. The CDR3 extends over 14 amino acids.

This clone was seen a handful of times. The chain is built from TRBV18 and TRBJ2-5; D is possibly TRBD1 (5 bases). V gave up 4 bases and J gave up 3 bases, with 9 bases separating them. The length of the CDR3 is 13 residues. Germline values: CDR1 KGHSH, CDR2 LQKENI. The CDR3 spells CASSQMDKETQYF. The CDR3 DNA follows: TGTGCCAGCTCACAGATGGACAAAGAGACCCAGTACTTC.

This sequence joins TRBV9 and TRBJ1-4; no clear D. From germline, CDR1 is SGDLS and CDR2 YYNGEE. The CDR3 loop spans 15 amino acids. Trimming took 4 bases from V and 0 from J, leaving 10 bases between them. The CDR3 loop is CASSLGLATNEKLFF. In DNA form, the CDR3 reads TGTGCCAGCAGCCTAGGGCTTGCAACTAATGAAAAACTGTTTTTT.

The chain joins TRBV5-4 to TRBJ2-1; 8 nucleotides match TRBD2. The CDR3 is 15 amino acids. Germline trimming cut 0 bases from V and 8 bases from J; bases unmatched to any gene: 7. Germline CDR1 and CDR2: SGHNT and YYREEE (reference sequence). The CDR3 sequence is CASSLGTSLSDEQFF. In DNA, the CDR3 is TGTGCCAGCAGCTTGGGGACTAGCTTGTCGGATGAGCAGTTCTTC. Filled out from reference TRBV5-4 and TRBJ2-1, the complete variable domain reads ETGVTQSPTHLIKTRGQQVTLRCSSQSGHNTVSWYQQALGQGPQFIFQYYREEENGRGNFPPRFSGLQFPNYSSELNVNALELDDSALYLCASSLGTSLSDEQFFGPGTRLTVL.

V gene TRBV20-1 combines with J gene TRBJ2-3; D unclear. This CDR3 spans 11 amino acids. With 6 bases removed from V and 5 bases from J, the gap between germline ends came to 9 bases. Germline V gene sequence: CDR1 DFQATT, CDR2 SNEGSKA (reference sequence). The CDR3 region is CSASNQDTQYF. CDR3 DNA: TGCAGTGCCTCTAACCAAGATACGCAGTATTTT.

This clone was counted between two and nine times. The DNA for the CDR3 is TGTGCCAGCAGTTTTTTCAGCGGGAGTCCCCGAGCCGGGGAGCTGTTTTTT. It codes for CASSFFSGSPRAGELFF. The chain links TRBV27 to TRBJ2-2; 8 bases are shared with TRBD2. The J segment lost 6 bases and the V segment lost 3 bases, leaving 12 bases of the junction unmatched. This CDR3 has 17 residues. The V gene's germline CDR1 is MNHEY and CDR2 SMNVEV (reference sequence).

The chain uses TRBV5-1 and TRBJ2-5; 9 bases align to TRBD1. CDR3 length: 14 amino acids. With V trimmed by 0 bases and J by 5 bases, 2 bases remained unmatched. Germline CDR1 and CDR2: SGHRS and YFSETQ. DNA for the CDR3: TGCGCCAGCAGCTTGGGGGACAGGGTGGAGACCCAGTACTTC. Protein product: CASSLGDRVETQYF.

This chain connects TRBV5-1 to TRBJ2-7, with a tentative D call TRBD1 (6 bases). Trimming removed 2 bases at V and 2 bases at J, with 11 bases between. The length of the CDR3 is 14 residues. Germline-derived CDR1 and CDR2 are SGHRS and YFSETQ. CDR3: CASSFSGQPYEQYF. The CDR3 region has the DNA TGCGCCAGCAGCTTCTCCGGACAGCCCTACGAGCAGTACTTC.

The J gene is TRBJ2-1, the V gene TRBV15; 11 bases line up with TRBD2. This CDR3 has 17 amino acids. J gave up 4 bases and V 0 bases, and 5 bases lay outside the gene matches. Per the germline V gene, CDR1 is LNHNV and CDR2 is YYDKDF (reference sequence). This chain's CDR3 is CATSRDLTSGAYNEQFF. The CDR3 bases are TGTGCCACCAGCAGAGATCTGACTAGCGGGGCATACAATGAGCAGTTCTTC.

The rearrangement uses TRBV29-1 and TRBJ2-3; 9 nucleotides line up with TRBD2. Germline trimming cut 6 bases from V and 2 bases from J; bases unmatched to any gene: 9. The germline V gene has CDR1 SQVTM and CDR2 ANQGSEA. CDR3 length: 15 residues. CDR3 coding DNA: TGCAGCGTCGTCTCGCGGGAGGGAGCCACAGATACGCAGTATTTT. This codes for CSVVSREGATDTQYF.

The chain has TRBV2 and TRBJ2-7; perhaps TRBD2 as D (6 bases). Trimming left V 6 bases short and J 3 bases short, with 18 bases between. The CDR3 extends over 15 amino acids. In germline, CDR1 is SNHLY, CDR2 FYNNEI. The CDR3 bases are TGTGCCAGCAGGGATACCAGCGGGCCCATCTACGAGCAGTACTTC. Translation: CASRDTSGPIYEQYF. Drawing the rest from reference TRBV2 and TRBJ2-7, the complete variable domain is EPEVTQTPSHQVTQMGQEVILRCVPISNHLYFYWYRQILGQKVEFLVSFYNNEISEKSEIFDDQFSVERPDGSNFTLKIRSTKLEDSAMYFCASRDTSGPIYEQYFGPGTRLTVT.

This clone was seen a few times. The chain has TRBV6-5 and TRBJ2-7; D perhaps matches TRBD1 (6 bases). This CDR3 contains 12 residues. The ends were cut back, 5 bases at V and 6 bases at J, with 11 bases in the middle. Germline CDR1 reads MNHEY; CDR2 reads SVGAGI. The CDR3 DNA sequence: TGTGCCAGCAGTCGGAACAGGGTCGAGCAGTACTTC. Protein sequence: CASSRNRVEQYF.

This chain connects TRBV29-1 to TRBJ2-7; no reliable D call. The CDR3 contains 12 residues. Trimming removed 1 base from V and 2 bases from J, with 6 bases in between. CDR1 SQVTM and CDR2 ANQGSEA come from the germline V gene. The chain's CDR3 is CSVEGQAYEQYF. CDR3 in DNA: TGCAGCGTTGAAGGCCAGGCCTACGAGCAGTACTTC.

The sample holds one count of this clone. The chain combines TRBV30 with TRBJ1-1; maybe TRBD1 (5 bases). Germline CDR1 GTSNPN, CDR2 SVGIG (reference sequence). This CDR3 has 19 amino acids. V lost 0 bases and J 2 bases, leaving 25 bases between the germline ends. DNA of the CDR3: TGTGCCTGGAGTGTTTTTCAGCGGGGACTTCCAAAGCTAAACACTGAAGCTTTCTTT. Its translation: CAWSVFQRGLPKLNTEAFF.

In the case of this clone: This same CDR3 is encoded by further DNA sequences in the sample. The chain carries TRBV7-9 and TRBJ1-2, with no clear D. The CDR3 extends over 11 amino acids. V was shortened by 5 bases and J by 4 bases, with 5 bases between the two germline ends. Germline V gives CDR1 SEHNR, CDR2 FQNEAQ (reference sequence). CDR3 amino acids: CASSASYGYTF. The CDR3 DNA reads as TGTGCCAGCAGCGCGAGCTATGGCTACACCTTC. Drawing the rest from reference TRBV7-9 and TRBJ1-2, the complete variable domain is DTGVSQNPRHKITKRGQNVTFRCDPISEHNRLYWYRQTLGQGPEFLTYFQNEAQLEKSRLLSDRFSAERPKGSFSTLEIQRTEQGDSAMYLCASSASYGYTFGSGTRLTVV.

The gene calls are TRBV19 and TRBJ2-3; perhaps TRBD2 as D (7 bases). V lost 7 bases and J lost 5, with 16 bases in between. Germline CDR1 and CDR2: LNHDA and SQIVND (reference sequence). The CDR3 covers 14 residues. Here the CDR3 DNA reads TGTGCCAGTACGCGCGGGGGCAGGGGAGATACGCAGTATTTT. This gives the protein CASTRGGRGDTQYF.

The chain employs TRBV18 and TRBJ1-3, with unresolved D. The CDR3 loop spans 17 amino acids. Germline V gives CDR1 KGHSH, CDR2 LQKENI. Trimming pared 0 bases from V and 0 bases from J, leaving 12 bases between. Here the CDR3 DNA reads TGTGCCAGCTCACCACCCGTATGGCAGAACTCTGGAAACACCATATATTTT. Its protein product is CASSPPVWQNSGNTIYF. The full variable domain, in which reference TRBV18 and TRBJ1-3 provide the parts outside the CDR3, is NAGVMQNPRHLVRRRGQEARLRCSPMKGHSHVYWYRQLPEEGLKFMVYLQKENIIDESGMPKERFSAEFPKEGPSILRIQQVVRGDSAAYFCASSPPVWQNSGNTIYFGEGSWLTVV.

The chain is built from TRBV5-1 and TRBJ1-3, with D unresolved. V was pared by 0 bases and J by 0 bases, with 13 bases between. The length of the CDR3 is 17 residues. Germline CDR1 SGHRS, CDR2 YFSETQ. The CDR3 loop reads CASSLGPGAGSGNTIYF. The CDR3 coding sequence is TGCGCCAGCAGCTTGGGTCCGGGAGCGGGCTCTGGAAACACCATATATTTT.